This T cell receptor beta chain emerged from a study of STAT3 mutations in large granular lymphocyte leukemia. The wider study: Among longitudinally sequenced T-LGLL patients, roughly half had canonical activating STAT3 mutations detected. More than half of T-LGLL patients received immunosuppressive therapy. Study results and caveats: Every T-LGLL patient had at least one immunodominant TCRbeta clonotype. In about 35% of the 18 patients, new TCR clonotypes emerged after therapy. No sample exists from the first appearance of each clone.

The CDR3 loop spans 18 amino acids. The V end was cut by 6 bases, the J end by 4 bases, with 24 bases between. Per germline, CDR1 KGHSH and CDR2 LQKENI. About this clone: Its antigen is undetermined.

Here immunoSEQ multiplex PCR was the method, and the copy in TCRdb shows in-frame clones only, minus some. The data show some 10,000 clones, approximately 83% seen once. The clonotype originates from a man older than 75 with T-cell large granular lymphocyte leukemia. Some clones in this sample may be carry-over from other donors' samples. The sample comprised peripheral blood mononuclear cells. The chain employs TRBV18 and TRBJ1-4; no definite D call. CDR3 region: CASSSGWASPTINEKLFF. CDR3 sequence (DNA): TGTGCCAGCTCCTCTGGATGGGCTTCCCCTACCATTAATGAAAAACTGTTTTTT.